This T cell receptor (beta chain) was sequenced during a study of early T cells in non-severe SARS-CoV-2 infection (dated by TCRdb to the early 2020s). Describing the broader study: Because TCR sequencing relied on bulk RNA taken from unsorted whole blood, pairing of alpha and beta chains was not possible. Paper-wide results and their limitations: Matching against VDJdb was skewed toward anti-spike CD8 responses, likely underestimated virus-specific expansions, and missed private and CD4 specificities.

The library was made by 5' RACE. Instrument used: NextSeq 500. In the TCR library protocol, unique molecular identifiers were attached to individual cDNA molecules to correct for PCR bias and sequencing error. Both TCR alpha and beta chains were sequenced, and tight co-correlation was observed between alpha and beta sequence abundances in each sample. For the original study's pipeline: Decombinator V4 was used to annotate TCR sequences for V gene, J gene and CDR3. TCRs were defined as expanded if a significant change between any two time points was detected under a Poisson model with p below 0.0001. TCR abundances were normalised to the total number of TCRs sequenced per sample and were expressed as counts per million. TRAV1-2 paired with TRAJ12, TRAJ20 or TRAJ33 defined MAIT TCRs, while TRAV10 paired with TRAJ18 defined iNKT TCRs. VDJdb, accessed 1 November 2021, was searched for CMV, EBV and SARS-CoV-2 annotated TCRs, with TCRs annotated for multiple antigens excluded. The raw public data were reprocessed by TCRdb itself: fastp quality trimming at Q25, MiXCR clonotype calling, in-frame beta chains only. Identical CDR3 proteins give one entry, which carries the most common genes and DNA. TCRdb, rather than the study authors, made the V and J calls. The sample profile shows tens of thousands of distinct CDR3 sequences; 7.5% to 9% of them were found once. The top ten clonotypes cover roughly 12% of the sample.

This clonotype was counted many times. Its antigen has not been determined. One junction end does not reproduce the germline sequence, and a read error may be involved. This was a case-control study nested in a cohort of healthcare workers in London, UK, who had nasopharyngeal swab PCR tests and blood samples taken every week. Healthcare workers were enrolled in the week of the UK lockdown, from 23 to 31 March 2020, and were followed every week for up to about 16 weeks. Sequences SGDLS (CDR1) and YYNGEE (CDR2) are obtained from the germline V gene. CDR3 length: 18 amino acids, cysteine to phenylalanine. Only the CDR3 part of the read is kept: 54 bases, read in frame from the first base.

Material: whole blood, obtained at baseline. The sequence came from an adult who was a healthcare worker with PCR-confirmed SARS-CoV-2 infection or an uninfected control (not recorded which). The sequence joins TRBV9 to TRBJ2-3, with no confident D gene call. Here is the DNA: TGTGCCAGCAGCCCCGAATCCGGGCCGAAGGCCGAACGGGCCAGCCCTTTTTTT. It is translated as CASSPESGPKAERASPFF.